This T cell receptor (beta chain) appears in the sequencing data of a study of multiple sclerosis patients with progressive multifocal leukoencephalopathy. Overall study results and limits: Findings may reflect JC virus infection or just general immunocompromise. Most PML patients had lower entropy, suggesting less diverse TRB repertoires. Before and during natalizumab, the clones expanded at PML already existed.

Time point specified: before natalizumab initiation. As regards this clone: Its matching antigen is unknown.

Trimming removed 4 bases from V and 6 bases from J; junction bases left unmatched: 11. The CDR3 sequence is 15 residues long. Germline V gene data show CDR1 as GTSNPN and CDR2 as SVGIG (reference sequence). Every PCR reaction included synthetic inline CDR3 controls for all V-J pairings. The data were produced by immunoSEQ multiplex PCR, yet TCRdb's version contains in-frame clones alone and is incomplete. The sample yields 30,000 or so clones, 75% to 90% seen once. The specimen sequenced was PBMCs. V usage is TRBV30 and J usage is TRBJ1-1, with 10 nucleotides matching TRBD1. This TCR derives from a human donor with multiple sclerosis. CDR3 coding DNA: TGTGCCTGGAACTCGCTGGGACAGGGGAGCCCTGAAGCTTTCTTT. Translation gives CAWNSLGQGSPEAFF.